A selection of T cell receptor beta chains follows, all from one sample in a study of regulatory T cells in long-lasting Graves disease. TCRdb used MiXCR to reprocess the multiplex PCR reads, holding one entry per CDR3 protein. The sample lists around 400,000 distinct CDR3 sequences; over 9.5% were seen once. This sample was shared with a second study, whose subject was T cells in Graves' hyperthyroidism and ophthalmopathy.

The starting material was peripheral blood mononuclear cells (PBMCs), obtained at new diagnosis, from a patient treated with antithyroid drugs. Receptor source: a woman aged 18-29 years with Graves disease. Each CDR3 is given with its conserved first and last residue. A D gene is named only where the DNA matches it firmly. For some rows the clone size is stated as once, few or many, or as a class when expanded; others skip it.

v_call	clone_size	d_call	j_call	cdr3_nt	cdr3_aa
TRBV18	few	-	TRBJ2-7	TGTGCCAGCTCACCAATCAGCGGTAGCGGCTACGAGCAGTACTTC	CASSPISGSGYEQYF
TRBV11-2	many	TRBD2	TRBJ2-1	TGTGCCAGCAGCCCCAGAAGTGGTCTAGCGGACAATGAGCAGTTCTTC	CASSPRSGLADNEQFF
TRBV27	many	TRBD2	TRBJ2-7	TGTGCCAGCAGTTTATCTGCCGGGACTAGTCACTACGAGCAGTACTTC	CASSLSAGTSHYEQYF
TRBV27	many	-	TRBJ1-5	TGTGCCAGCAGTTTGTCAGCATTGGGTCAGCCCCAGCATTTT	CASSLSALGQPQHF
TRBV5-1	-	TRBD2	TRBJ2-1	TGCGCCAGCAAGTACGGCGGGGGGGCAAATGAGCAGTTCTTC	CASKYGGGANEQFF
TRBV20-1	many	-	TRBJ2-1	TGCAGTGCCCCGGGAGCGCGATGGGATGAGGAGCAGTTCTTC	CSAPGARWDEEQFF
TRBV9	few	-	TRBJ1-6	TGTGCCAGCAGCGTAGCTGCGACGGGGAATTCACCCCTCCACTTT	CASSVAATGNSPLHF
TRBV18	many	-	TRBJ1-1	TGTGCCAGCAGCCCCAGAACTGAAGCTTTCTTT	CASSPRTEAFF
TRBV12-3/TRBV12-4	many	-	TRBJ2-6	TGTGCCAGCAGCCGGGGGTCTGGGGCCAACGTCCTGACTTTC	CASSRGSGANVLTF
TRBV5-4	few	-	TRBJ2-7	TGTGCCAGCAGCTTTGCAGGTTCCTACGAGCAGTACTTC	CASSFAGSYEQYF
TRBV27	-	-	TRBJ1-1	TGTGCCAGCAGGAGCGGGCCGAACACTGAAGCTTTCTTT	CASRSGPNTEAFF
TRBV20-1	many	TRBD2	TRBJ2-1	TGCAGTGCTAGAGATTGGGTTTTTGGGACTACGAGGGGCTACAATGAGCAGTTCTTC	CSARDWVFGTTRGYNEQFF
TRBV24-1	many	-	TRBJ2-5	TGTGCCACCAGTGATTTGTCGCCCGAAGAGACCCAGTACTTC	CATSDLSPEETQYF
TRBV28	many	-	TRBJ2-7	TGTGCCAGCAGTTTCGAGCAGGGGTACGAGCAGTACTTC	CASSFEQGYEQYF
TRBV15	-	TRBD2	TRBJ2-1	TGTGCCACCAACCTAGGACTAGCGGACAATGAGCAGTTCTTC	CATNLGLADNEQFF
TRBV12-3/TRBV12-4	many	-	TRBJ2-1	TGTGCCAGCAGCTTTGGGAACAATGAGCAGTTCTTC	CASSFGNNEQFF
TRBV3-1	many	TRBD2	TRBJ2-5	TGTGCCAGCAGCGAGGTAGGGACTAGCGGGCTCTCCGGAGAGGGAGAGACCCAGTACTTC	CASSEVGTSGLSGEGETQYF
TRBV9	few	-	TRBJ2-3	TGTGCCAGCAGCCCCCTAGCTGGCCCAGATACGCAGTATTTT	CASSPLAGPDTQYF
TRBV5-1	many	-	TRBJ1-1	TGCGCCAGCAGCTGGGGACGGACGTCGATGAACACTGAAGCTTTCTTT	CASSWGRTSMNTEAFF
TRBV29-1	-	TRBD2	TRBJ2-4	TGCAGCGTGGGGAGGGGAGCCAAAAACATTCAGTACTTC	CSVGRGAKNIQYF
TRBV28	many	-	TRBJ2-1	TGTGCCAGCAGTTTACCCCCTCAACACGGGGACAATGAGCAGTTCTTC	CASSLPPQHGDNEQFF
TRBV6-2/TRBV6-3	few	-	TRBJ1-2	TGTGCCAGCTCCGTACGGGGGGCAGGGGAAAATCCTTCATCTAACTATGGCTACACCTTC	CASSVRGAGENPSSNYGYTF
TRBV7-9	many	-	TRBJ2-3	TGTGCCAGCAGCTTAGGGCGGATGCAGGCAGATACGCAGTATTTT	CASSLGRMQADTQYF
TRBV15	many	TRBD1	TRBJ1-1	TGTGCCACCAGCAGCCAGGGGGCGGACACTGAAGCTTTCTTT	CATSSQGADTEAFF
TRBV5-1	many	-	TRBJ2-3	TGCGCCAGCAGCTTGGAGGGTGGAGCAGGCCTTAGCACAGATACGCAGTATTTT	CASSLEGGAGLSTDTQYF
TRBV5-1	many	-	TRBJ2-7	TGCGCCAGCAGCTTGAAGGGGGGGATCTCCTACGAGCAGTACTTC	CASSLKGGISYEQYF
TRBV7-2	many	TRBD1	TRBJ1-1	TGTGCCAGCAGCTTAGCCTGGACAGGGTCATTTGCTTTCTTT	CASSLAWTGSFAFF
TRBV19	-	-	TRBJ2-5	TGTGCCAGTAGGCAGGGGACAGAGACCCAGTACTTC	CASRQGTETQYF
TRBV10-3	many	-	TRBJ2-5	TGTGCCATCAGTGAGCGGGAGACCCAGTACTTC	CAISERETQYF
TRBV10-3	-	-	TRBJ1-3	TGTGCCAGCACCGGGATTCACTCTGGAAACACCGTATATTTT	CASTGIHSGNTVYF
TRBV3-1	many	-	TRBJ1-1	TGTGCCAGCAGCCAGACAGACATGAACACTGAAGCTTTCTTT	CASSQTDMNTEAFF
TRBV4-3	many	TRBD1	TRBJ2-3	TGCGCCAGCAGCCAAGATAGCCCAACAGGGACAGGGAGCACAGATACGCAGTATTTT	CASSQDSPTGTGSTDTQYF
TRBV11-2	-	-	TRBJ2-1	TGTGCCAGCAGCTTACCCTATGGGATCGGATTTAATGAGCAGTTCTTC	CASSLPYGIGFNEQFF
TRBV3-1	many	TRBD2	TRBJ2-5	TGTGCCAGCAGCCAACCGGGACTAGTCGGGGAGACCCAGTACTTC	CASSQPGLVGETQYF
TRBV12-3/TRBV12-4	many	-	TRBJ2-2	TGTGCCAGCAGTTTGGGTTGGCGGGACGGGGAGCTGTTTTTT	CASSLGWRDGELFF
TRBV7-9	many	-	TRBJ2-5	TGTGCCAGCAGCTTATACAGTAGTCAAGAGACCCAGTACTTC	CASSLYSSQETQYF
TRBV20-1	few	-	TRBJ1-3	TGCAGTGCTAGAGATCCGGGCACCAGCTCTGGAAACACCATATATTTT	CSARDPGTSSGNTIYF
TRBV7-8	-	TRBD1	TRBJ2-2	TGTGCCAGCAGCTTAGCGGTAGGGGGCGAAACCGGGGAGCTGTTTTTT	CASSLAVGGETGELFF
TRBV11-3	few	TRBD2	TRBJ2-1	TGTGCCAGCAGCTTTGGACTAGCGGGGGATGAGCAGTTCTTC	CASSFGLAGDEQFF
TRBV11-2	few	-	TRBJ1-3	TGTGCCAGCAGCTCTATGCGTATCTCTGGAAACACCATATATTTT	CASSSMRISGNTIYF
TRBV7-9	few	TRBD2	TRBJ2-3	TGTGCCAGCAGCTTACCTCTCGGGGGGGGTACGCAGTATTTT	CASSLPLGGGTQYF
TRBV5-1	few	TRBD1	TRBJ2-2	TGCGCCAGCAGCTTGGCGCGGACAGGGGGTTTCACCGGGGAGCTGTTTTTT	CASSLARTGGFTGELFF
TRBV20-1	many	-	TRBJ2-5	TGCAGTGCGAGCGAGATTGGACGCCTCCAAGAGACCCAGTACTTC	CSASEIGRLQETQYF
TRBV24-1	many	TRBD2	TRBJ2-1	TGTGCCACCAGTTCAGGGCTAGCGGGCTACAATGAGCAGTTCTTC	CATSSGLAGYNEQFF
TRBV19	-	TRBD1	TRBJ2-7	TGTGCCAGTAGTCTCGGGACAGGGGGAGAGGAGCAGTACTTC	CASSLGTGGEEQYF
TRBV30	many	-	TRBJ1-3	TGTGCCTCTTCCCCAGGTATCTCTGGAAACACCATATATTTT	CASSPGISGNTIYF
TRBV7-2	many	-	TRBJ1-2	TGTGCCAGCAGCTTCGGAGAAAACTATGGCTACACCTTC	CASSFGENYGYTF
TRBV5-1	many	-	TRBJ2-1	TGCGCCAGCAGGATTCTCGGGGGGCCGCACGCTGAGCAGTTCTTC	CASRILGGPHAEQFF
TRBV12-3/TRBV12-4	-	-	TRBJ1-2	TGTGCCAGCAGTCGCCAGAGCGTTATGGGGGAGGGCTCTAACACCTTC	CASSRQSVMGEGSNTF
TRBV20-1	many	-	TRBJ2-5	TGCAGTGCTAGGGTGACTATAGCGCCCCAGTACTTC	CSARVTIAPQYF
TRBV20-1	many	TRBD2	TRBJ2-1	TGCAGTGCTAGAGGTTTCTCCCTCGGGAGGGGGTACAATGAGCAGTTCTTC	CSARGFSLGRGYNEQFF
TRBV7-2	many	-	TRBJ1-1	TGTGCCAGCAGCTTGGAGGGGGGCTGGAGCACTGAAGCTTTCTTT	CASSLEGGWSTEAFF
TRBV3-1	-	-	TRBJ2-1	TGTGCCAGCGCCCTCGGTGGGGGTTTTGAGCAGTTCTTC	CASALGGGFEQFF
TRBV12-3/TRBV12-4	few	TRBD2	TRBJ2-3	TGTGCCAGCAGTTTACCCCTTGGGACTAGCGGGGGGGCCCGCACAGATACGCAGTATTTT	CASSLPLGTSGGARTDTQYF
TRBV14	few	-	TRBJ2-5	TGTGCCAGCAGCCAAGGGGCGTTCCAAGAGACCCAGTACTTC	CASSQGAFQETQYF